A single sample gave rise to the 17 T cell receptor beta chains below, sequenced in a study of Graves' ophthalmopathy and Graves' hyperthyroidism. Amplifying from RNA transcripts, the study obtained TCR beta CDR3 regions. After a first-round RT-PCR with HTBI primers, a second-round multiplex PCR was run. TCRdb re-derived calls from the multiplex PCR reads in MiXCR, one entry per CDR3 protein. This table holds more than 1,000,000 distinct CDR3 sequences, 35% to 40% found once. The material sequenced was peripheral blood or thyroid tissue (not recorded which). The receptors stem from an adult man with Graves' hyperthyroidism.

The sample holds a few counts of this clonotype. The V call is TRBV12-3 or TRBV12-4, the J call TRBJ2-5, with D possibly TRBD1 on 6 matching bases. The V end was cut by 7 bases, the J end by 1 base, with 16 bases between. The CDR3 is 15 residues long. CDR3 sequence (DNA): TGTGCCAGCAACTCCCCCCGGGACACCCAAGAGACCCAGTACTTC. Encoded protein: CASNSPRDTQETQYF.

This clonotype was counted many times. The chain has TRBV29-1 and TRBJ1-2, with a possible D match to TRBD1 (5 bases). The CDR3 extends over 12 amino acids. Germline CDR1 and CDR2: SQVTM and ANQGSEA. The germline V and J ends were trimmed by 6 bases and 8 bases, with 16 bases remaining between them. DNA for the CDR3: TGCAGCGTCGCCACCGGGGACGTGGGCTACACCTTC. Translation: CSVATGDVGYTF. Variable domain in full (rest from reference TRBV29-1 and TRBJ1-2): SAVISQKPSRDICQRGTSLTIQCQVDSQVTMMFWYRQQPGQSLTLIATANQGSEATYESGFVIDKFPISRPNLTFSTLTVSNMSPEDSSIYLCSVATGDVGYTFGSGTRLTVV.

This chain uses TRBV15 with TRBJ1-2, with D perhaps matching TRBD1 (5 bases). The germline V and J ends were trimmed by 1 base and 12 bases, with 18 bases remaining between them. This CDR3 is built from 14 residues. Germline values: CDR1 LNHNV, CDR2 YYDKDF (reference sequence). CDR3 nucleotides: TGTGCCACCAGCAGAGTAACACAGGCAACTGGAAACACCTTC. This sequence encodes CATSRVTQATGNTF.

The V and J genes are TRBV6-2 or TRBV6-3 and TRBJ2-7, with a weak D call TRBD1 (5 bases). The CDR3 runs to 13 residues. V was pared by 10 bases and J by 0 bases, with 13 bases between. Germline loops: CDR1 MNHEY, CDR2 SVGEGT. The CDR3 protein is CAIHRTGSYEQYF. For the CDR3, the DNA is TGTGCCATTCACAGGACCGGCTCCTACGAGCAGTACTTC.

A word on this clonotype: Since a much larger clone is just one base distant, this may be a read error. The chain has TRBV19 and TRBJ2-7; no firm D call. Trimming stripped 0 bases from V and 2 bases from J, with 8 bases between. This CDR3 is built from 14 residues. In germline, CDR1 is LNHDA, CDR2 SQIVND (reference sequence). The CDR3 nucleotides are TGTGCCAGTAGTATAGATACAGTCGCCTACGAGCAGTACTTC. Its translation is CASSIDTVAYEQYF.

This clonotype came up many times. The V and J genes are TRBV9 and TRBJ1-2; 7 bases align to TRBD1. From germline, CDR1 is SGDLS and CDR2 YYNGEE. V shed 0 bases, J shed 8 bases, and the junction held 7 bases outside the gene matches. The CDR3 contains 14 residues. CDR3 nucleotides: TGTGCCAGCAGCGTAGCAAGAGGGGGCAAAGGCTACACCTTC. Its protein is CASSVARGGKGYTF.

J is TRBJ1-2 and V is TRBV7-6, with D maybe TRBD1 (5 bases). The CDR3 consists of 15 residues. Trimming took off 2 bases at V and 4 bases at J, with 14 bases between the two ends. Germline loops: CDR1 SGHVS, CDR2 FNYEAQ. CDR3 DNA sequence: TGTGCCAGCAGCTTATATTCAGGGTCGCCCTATGGCTACACCTTC. Protein: CASSLYSGSPYGYTF.

This clonotype was seen many times. This sequence joins TRBV10-3 and TRBJ2-5; the match to TRBD1 covers 9 bases. Germline values: CDR1 ENHRY, CDR2 SYGVKD. Losses at the gene ends were 5 bases for V and 5 bases for J; bases not matched to a gene: 3. This CDR3 has 13 amino acids. The CDR3 nucleotides are TGTGCCATCAGTACAGGGGGCGTTGAGACCCAGTACTTC. Translated: CAISTGGVETQYF.

This chain connects TRBV6-5 to TRBJ2-5; D is possibly TRBD1 or TRBD2 (7 bases each). With 0 bases removed from V and 5 bases from J, the gap between germline ends came to 19 bases. Germline V gene lookup returns CDR1 MNHEY and CDR2 SVGAGI. This CDR3 comprises 17 residues. CDR3 protein: CASSYSVGQGGGETQYF. The CDR3 DNA is TGTGCCAGCAGTTACTCTGTTGGGCAGGGGGGAGGGGAGACCCAGTACTTC.

This clonotype was counted many times. This rearrangement joins TRBV7-9 to TRBJ1-2, with no clear D. Per the germline V gene, CDR1 is SEHNR and CDR2 is FQNEAQ (reference sequence). This CDR3 is built from 13 residues. With 5 bases removed from V and 4 bases from J, the gap between germline ends came to 11 bases. The CDR3 region has the DNA TGTGCCAGCAGCCAGGCGGGCCGCTATGGCTACACCTTC. It yields the protein CASSQAGRYGYTF.

This clonotype was counted ten times or more. This chain uses TRBV12-3 or TRBV12-4 with TRBJ1-4, with D uncertain. This CDR3 region has 13 residues. Trimming stripped 5 bases from V and 10 bases from J, with 14 bases between. CDR3 region: CASSNPGGGKLFF. DNA for the CDR3: TGTGCCAGCAGTAACCCAGGTGGTGGAAAACTGTTTTTT.

The genes are TRBV20-1 and TRBJ2-6, with a possible D match to TRBD2 (6 bases). Per germline, CDR1 DFQATT and CDR2 SNEGSKA (reference sequence). The CDR3 contains 17 residues. V was pared by 1 base and J by 0 bases, with 13 bases between. Written as DNA, the CDR3 is TGCAGTGCTAGAGGCCGGGACTCTTCCTCTGGGGCCAACGTCCTGACTTTC. It translates to CSARGRDSSSGANVLTF.

The chain links TRBV7-9 to TRBJ2-5, with 9 bases identical to TRBD2. This CDR3 spans 19 amino acids. Per germline, CDR1 SEHNR and CDR2 FQNEAQ (reference sequence). V trimming: 0 bases; J trimming: 5 bases; junction bases outside the gene matches: 16. The CDR3 coding sequence is TGTGCCAGCAGCTTAGCCACAGCGTCGGATAGCGGGAGAGAGGAGACCCAGTACTTC. The encoded protein is CASSLATASDSGREETQYF.

As for this clonotype: Since a much larger clone is just one base distant, this may be a read error. The V call is TRBV12-3 or TRBV12-4, the J call TRBJ2-5, with D perhaps TRBD2 (6 bases). Trimming pared 6 bases from V and 5 bases from J, leaving 19 bases between. The CDR3 totals 15 residues. CDR3 region: CASRSGTSRRETQYF. CDR3 in DNA: TGTGCCAGCAGATCCGGAACTAGCCGCCGCGAGACCCAGTACTTC.

The V call is TRBV6-5, the J call TRBJ2-7; a possible D gene is TRBD1 (5 bases). Per germline, CDR1 MNHEY and CDR2 SVGAGI. The V end lost 6 bases, the J end lost 6 bases, and 12 bases lay between the germline ends. The CDR3 spans 12 residues. The CDR3 region has the DNA TGTGCCAGCAGACGAGAGACAGCCGAGCAGTACTTC. As protein: CASRRETAEQYF.

There are many counts of this clonotype. The V call is TRBV7-3, the J call TRBJ2-7, with 8 bases identical to TRBD2. Per germline, CDR1 SGHTA and CDR2 FQGTGA. The CDR3 sequence is 14 residues long. After removal of 4 bases from V and 5 bases from J, the junction contained 7 bases not matched to a gene. The CDR3 loop is CASSSTGGWHEQYF. DNA of the CDR3: TGTGCCAGCAGCTCCACGGGAGGGTGGCACGAGCAGTACTTC.

The genes are TRBV5-1 and TRBJ1-2; tentative D call: TRBD1 (6 bases). Germline loops: CDR1 SGHRS, CDR2 YFSETQ. CDR3 length: 15 residues. V lost 3 bases, J lost 2 bases, and 14 bases lay in between. The CDR3 protein is CASSSGQFINYGYTF. For the CDR3, the DNA is TGCGCCAGCAGCTCTGGACAGTTTATAAACTATGGCTACACCTTC.